Listed here are 28 T cell receptor beta chains from one sample, sequenced in a study of blood T cell repertoires in COVID-19. The protocol was immunoSEQ multiplex PCR, while the TCRdb copy is restricted to in-frame clones and leaves out a portion. This table has fewer than 70,000 clones, around 85% appearing once. Sequenced: peripheral blood. The receptors shown here come from a woman in her sixties or seventies with active COVID-19.

The V and J genes are TRBV9 and TRBJ2-6; unclear D gene. CDR1 and CDR2 from the germline V gene are SGDLS and YYNGEE. Trimming removed 4 bases at V and 0 bases at J, with 2 bases between. The CDR3 runs to 13 residues. CDR3: CASSYSGANVLTF. The DNA for the CDR3 is TGTGCCAGCAGCTACTCTGGGGCCAACGTCCTGACTTTC.

The rearrangement joins TRBV18 to TRBJ2-1, with D perhaps TRBD2 (5 bases). CDR1 and CDR2 (germline): KGHSH, LQKENI. Trimming cost V 3 bases and J 0 bases, with 12 bases left between them. The CDR3 has 16 residues. CDR3 sequence reads: CASSPGLAGSYNEQFF. For the CDR3, the DNA is TGTGCCAGCTCACCCGGTCTAGCAGGCTCCTACAATGAGCAGTTCTTC.

The chain employs TRBV11-1 and TRBJ2-7, with D possibly matching TRBD1 (6 bases). In germline, CDR1 is SGHAT, CDR2 FQDESV (reference sequence). CDR3 length equals 14 residues. V gave up 3 bases and J gave up 3 bases, with 12 bases separating them. CDR3 loop: CASSFGQQFYEQYF. CDR3 sequence (DNA): TGTGCCAGCAGCTTCGGACAGCAGTTCTACGAGCAGTACTTC.

J is TRBJ2-7 and V is TRBV7-2, with unresolved D. CDR1 is SGHTA, CDR2 FQGNSA, per germline. The V end was cut by 5 bases, the J end by 0 bases, with 8 bases between. This CDR3 spans 13 amino acids. CDR3 nucleotide sequence: TGTGCCAGCAGCCCCAGGAACTCCTACGAGCAGTACTTC. It translates to CASSPRNSYEQYF.

The sample holds a few counts of this clone. V and J are TRBV30 and TRBJ2-1; tentative D call: TRBD1 (5 bases). The CDR3 contains 15 residues. The V end lost 2 bases, the J end lost 4 bases, and 15 bases lay between the germline ends. Germline values: CDR1 GTSNPN, CDR2 SVGIG (reference sequence). CDR3 sequence: CAWSRGQRSYNEQFF. CDR3 sequence (DNA): TGTGCCTGGAGTAGGGGCCAGCGAAGTTACAATGAGCAGTTCTTC.

The chain links TRBV27 to TRBJ2-3, with a tentative D call TRBD1 (6 bases). V was cut by 7 bases and J by 5 bases, with 22 bases left in between. The CDR3 has 16 residues. Germline V gene data show CDR1 as MNHEY and CDR2 as SMNVEV (reference sequence). The CDR3 coding sequence is TGTGCCAGCAACCGCCTACAGGGTTCGGGACAAGATACGCAGTATTTT. Translating it yields CASNRLQGSGQDTQYF.

The V and J genes are TRBV2 and TRBJ2-7; 10 bases agree with TRBD1. Germline loops: CDR1 SNHLY, CDR2 FYNNEI. Trimming took 7 bases from V and 2 from J; bases not matched to a gene: 5. The CDR3 runs 14 residues. CDR3 coding DNA: TGTGCCAGCACTCCGACAGGGGGCGCCTACGAGCAGTACTTC. It yields the protein CASTPTGGAYEQYF.

The gene calls are TRBV6-5 and TRBJ2-1; 7 positions agree with TRBD2. With 7 bases clipped from V and 10 bases from J, the junction kept 16 bases outside the gene matches. The CDR3 consists of 15 residues. The germline V gene has CDR1 MNHEY and CDR2 SVGAGI. In DNA form, the CDR3 reads TGTGCCAGCATCGAAAGCGTAGGGAGGGTGGGGGAGCAGTTCTTC. Translated: CASIESVGRVGEQFF.

This sequence joins TRBV7-2 and TRBJ2-7, with 12 nucleotides matching TRBD2. V dropped 5 bases and J dropped 2; count of bases not matched to a gene: 10. CDR3 length equals 17 residues. The germline gives CDR1 SGHTA, CDR2 FQGNSA. CDR3 in DNA: TGTGCCAGCAGCATAAGATCGACTAGCGGGAGTCCCTACGAGCAGTACTTC. Its protein is CASSIRSTSGSPYEQYF.

The count of this clone is one. V usage is TRBV7-9 and J usage is TRBJ2-7, with 14 bases matching TRBD2. This CDR3 is 16 amino acids long. Trimming cost V 7 bases and J 4 bases; bases outside gene matches: 9. The germline gives CDR1 SEHNR, CDR2 FQNEAQ (reference sequence). The CDR3 loop reads CASTLAGTSGSYEQYF. The DNA of the CDR3 is TGTGCCAGCACTTTGGCCGGGACTAGCGGGAGTTACGAGCAGTACTTC.

This chain uses TRBV21-1 with TRBJ2-5; the listed D gene, TRBD1, was not tested against the DNA. TRBV21-1 is tagged as a pseudogene. The CDR3 extends over 15 amino acids. Written as DNA, the CDR3 is TGTGCCAGCAGCAAAGGGACAGGGCCCCGAGAGACCCAGTACTTC. This encodes CASSKGTGPRETQYF.

V usage is TRBV20-1 and J usage is TRBJ2-3; D is uncertain. The ends were cut back, 8 bases at V and 4 bases at J, with 7 bases in the middle. The CDR3 has 10 residues. From germline, CDR1 is DFQATT and CDR2 SNEGSKA (reference sequence). The CDR3 coding sequence is TGCAGTCGTGAGTCAGATACGCAGTATTTT. It specifies CSRESDTQYF.

The rearrangement uses TRBV2 and TRBJ2-1; TRBD1 matches 9 bases. The CDR3 covers 16 residues. Unmatched junction bases numbered 13, after V lost 6 bases and J lost 7 bases. The germline V gene has CDR1 SNHLY and CDR2 FYNNEI. CDR3 sequence: CASSAVGTGFQNEQFF. CDR3 nucleotides: TGTGCCAGCAGCGCCGTGGGGACAGGGTTCCAAAATGAGCAGTTCTTC.

The rearrangement joins TRBV30 to TRBJ2-5, with unresolved D. Trimming cost V 7 bases and J 0 bases, with 6 bases left between them. CDR3 length equals 11 residues. The V gene's germline CDR1 is GTSNPN and CDR2 SVGIG (reference sequence). This CDR3 reads CASLYQETQYF. The CDR3 DNA follows: TGTGCCTCACTGTACCAAGAGACCCAGTACTTC.

This clone appeared a single time. The chain combines TRBV24-1 with TRBJ2-1, with 10 bases aligning to TRBD2. Germline CDR1 and CDR2: KGHDR and SFDVKD. The V gene end was trimmed by 5 bases and the J gene end by 0 bases; junction bases not matched to a gene: 12. The CDR3 totals 19 residues. CDR3: CATSALTSGVTSSYNEQFF. The CDR3 nucleotides are TGTGCCACCAGTGCCCTTACTAGCGGGGTAACCAGCTCCTACAATGAGCAGTTCTTC.

This chain links TRBV24-1 with TRBJ1-2; TRBD1 is a possible D gene (5 bases). CDR3 length equals 15 residues. Germline CDR1 KGHDR, CDR2 SFDVKD. Trimming cost V 1 base and J 7 bases, with 15 bases left between them. The CDR3 DNA reads as TGTGCCACCAGTGATTTCGGGCAGGGTAGGTCTGGCTACACCTTC. The encoded protein is CATSDFGQGRSGYTF.

V usage is TRBV5-5 and J usage is TRBJ2-1, with 8 bases matching TRBD1. The CDR3 contains 15 residues. CDR1 and CDR2 (germline): SGHKS, YYEKEE (reference sequence). The V gene end was trimmed by 1 base and the J gene end by 4 bases; junction bases not matched to a gene: 4. The CDR3 region is CASSLQGAMYNEQFF. The CDR3 DNA reads as TGTGCCAGCAGCTTGCAGGGGGCTATGTACAATGAGCAGTTCTTC.

The genes are TRBV13 and TRBJ2-7, with 7 nucleotides matching TRBD2. V dropped 0 bases and J dropped 4; count of bases not matched to a gene: 3. CDR1 and CDR2 from the germline V gene are PRHDT and FYEKMQ (reference sequence). The CDR3 consists of 14 residues. CDR3 DNA sequence: TGTGCCAGCAGCTTAGGGGGACTAAGTTACGAGCAGTACTTC. It is translated as CASSLGGLSYEQYF.

The genes are TRBV7-9 and TRBJ1-3; D is undetermined. The CDR3 consists of 13 residues. Trimming left V 10 bases short and J 1 base short, with 11 bases between. Looked up from germline, CDR1 is SEHNR and CDR2 is FQNEAQ (reference sequence). CDR3 coding DNA: TGTGCCACCGACGGAGTTTCTGGAAACACCATATATTTT. Encoded protein: CATDGVSGNTIYF.

This rearrangement joins TRBV10-3 to TRBJ2-7; 8 bases agree with TRBD2. The germline CDR1 and CDR2 sequences are ENHRY and SYGVKD. The CDR3 spans 15 residues. With 3 bases clipped from V and 4 bases from J, the junction kept 8 bases outside the gene matches. CDR3 DNA sequence: TGTGCCATCAGTGAACCAGGGACTAGTGGTTACGAGCAGTACTTC. The encoded protein is CAISEPGTSGYEQYF.

This clone was picked up one time. The V gene is TRBV30, the J gene TRBJ2-7; 9 bases map to TRBD1. Trimming cost V 5 bases and J 6 bases; bases outside gene matches: 5. Per the germline V gene, CDR1 is GTSNPN and CDR2 is SVGIG (reference sequence). This CDR3 comprises 12 residues. The CDR3 DNA reads as TGTGCCTGGGGGACAGGGCGGGGCGAGCAGTACTTC. It specifies CAWGTGRGEQYF.

This clone has just a few counts. This chain links TRBV28 with TRBJ1-5, with D uncertain. The CDR3 is 16 residues long. The germline V gene encodes CDR1 MDHEN and CDR2 SYDVKM. V dropped 2 bases and J dropped 1 base, with 12 bases sitting between them. CDR3 coding DNA: TGTGCCAGCAGTTTACTCCGGGGTAGGAGCAATCAGCCCCAGCATTTT. Protein sequence: CASSLLRGRSNQPQHF. Using reference TRBV28 and TRBJ1-5 for the parts outside the CDR3, the full variable domain is DVKVTQSSRYLVKRTGEKVFLECVQDMDHENMFWYRQDPGLGLRLIYFSYDVKMKEKGDIPEGYSVSREKKERFSLILESASTNQTSMYLCASSLLRGRSNQPQHFGDGTRLSIL.

This clone occurred once. The chain combines TRBV2 with TRBJ2-2; D gene unclear. Per germline, CDR1 SNHLY and CDR2 FYNNEI. The CDR3 sequence is 12 residues long. Trimming removed 5 bases at V and 7 bases at J, with 8 bases between. As DNA, the CDR3 is TGTGCCAGCAGTCTAGAAATCGGGGAGCTGTTTTTT. It specifies CASSLEIGELFF.

The chain uses TRBV28 and TRBJ1-4; TRBD1 agrees at 9 bases. Germline V gives CDR1 MDHEN, CDR2 SYDVKM. With 5 bases clipped from V and 3 bases from J, the junction kept 4 bases outside the gene matches. The CDR3 is 15 amino acids. The CDR3 DNA follows: TGTGCCAGCAGTCGACAGGGGGGAGCTAATGAAAAACTGTTTTTT. Amino acids: CASSRQGGANEKLFF.

This clone came up once. This rearrangement joins TRBV30 to TRBJ2-3; no clear D gene. Germline V CDR1 and CDR2: GTSNPN, SVGIG (reference sequence). Trimming shortened V by 2 bases and J by 1 base, and 10 bases separated the two germline ends. The CDR3 length is 14 residues. This CDR3 reads CAWSSEERTDTQYF. The CDR3 coding sequence is TGTGCCTGGAGTAGTGAGGAACGCACAGATACGCAGTATTTT.

The chain has TRBV7-8 and TRBJ1-3, with no clear D. V dropped 2 bases and J dropped 4 bases, with 9 bases sitting between them. The CDR3 extends over 14 amino acids. In germline, CDR1 is SGHVS, CDR2 FQNEAQ. The CDR3 bases are TGTGCCAGCAGCTTAACTATGCCGGGAAACACCATATATTTT. Encoded protein: CASSLTMPGNTIYF.

The chain carries TRBV28 and TRBJ1-4, with D uncertain. CDR3 length equals 11 residues. Trimming took off 8 bases at V and 10 bases at J, with 11 bases between the two ends. Germline V gene data show CDR1 as MDHEN and CDR2 as SYDVKM. CDR3 sequence: CASYLRGKLFF. In DNA form, the CDR3 reads TGTGCCAGCTACTTACGGGGAAAACTGTTTTTT.

The DNA of the CDR3 is TGTGCCAGTAGTATCAGTGGTTCCGGAGGAGAGGACGAGCAGTACTTC. Translation: CASSISGSGGEDEQYF. The chain has TRBV19 and TRBJ2-7, with D possibly matching TRBD2 (5 bases). CDR1 LNHDA and CDR2 SQIVND come from the germline V gene (reference sequence). The CDR3 is made up of 16 amino acids. The V and J ends lost 3 bases and 5 bases respectively, with 20 bases between them.